This TCR beta chain was retrieved from a study of cytomegalovirus exposure and HLA in healthy donors. On this clone: Its antigen is currently unknown.

With 60 Vbeta and 13 Jbeta primers, the PCR was carried out. Some clones are missing from TCRdb's copy, which holds only in-frame ones; the method was immunoSEQ multiplex PCR. This sample has 110,000 to 150,000 clones, with around 70% found just once. This CDR3 has 14 residues. CDR1 is SGHRS, CDR2 YFSETQ, per germline. Trimming removed 3 bases at V and 5 bases at J, with 14 bases between. Findings and limits, study-wide: The authors excluded some V segments, including TRBV6-2 and TRBV6-3, as indistinguishable.

The specimen was PBMCs. The sequence derives from a woman aged 60-70 years in good health and CMV-seropositive. The rearrangement links TRBV5-1 to TRBJ2-5, with a tentative D call TRBD2 (5 bases). The CDR3 DNA reads as TGCGCCAGCAGCTGGGGAGCGAACGCGGAGACCCAGTACTTC. Translation: CASSWGANAETQYF.